Below, 32 T cell receptor beta chains from the same sample are listed, as sequenced in a study of shared clonotypes between healthy human individuals. Libraries were prepared by immunoSEQ multiplex PCR; TCRdb keeps only in-frame clonotypes and omits some of them. The table includes some 2 million clones, 95% detected once. Sequenced sample: naive CD4+ T cells sorted from blood. As to subset: CD45RA+ positively selected. These receptors were obtained from a man younger than 30 in good health.

The rearrangement uses TRBV18 and TRBJ1-6; D perhaps matches TRBD1 (6 bases). Germline values: CDR1 KGHSH, CDR2 LQKENI. Trimming removed 2 bases from V and 7 bases from J, with 12 bases in between. The CDR3 totals 15 residues. CDR3 in amino acids: CASSPVQGTNSPLHF. In DNA, the CDR3 is TGTGCCAGCTCACCAGTACAGGGCACCAATTCACCCCTCCACTTT.

The chain is built from TRBV4-2 and TRBJ1-4, with D maybe TRBD1 (6 bases). Germline lookup yields CDR1 LGHNA and CDR2 YNFKEQ. V lost 1 base and J lost 5, with 17 bases in between. This CDR3 comprises 17 residues. The CDR3 nucleotides read TGTGCCAGCAGCCAAGGCCCCTTATTGGGGGCGAATGAAAAACTGTTTTTT. It codes for CASSQGPLLGANEKLFF.

The chain carries TRBV5-1 and TRBJ1-6; perhaps TRBD1 as D (5 bases). Germline V gives CDR1 SGHRS, CDR2 YFSETQ. This CDR3 spans 16 amino acids. Deletions cut 1 base from V and 11 bases from J, with 19 bases between. The CDR3 loop reads CASSLQSYRNGAPLHF. In DNA form, the CDR3 reads TGCGCCAGCAGCTTGCAAAGCTACAGGAACGGGGCACCCCTCCACTTT.

Of note for this clone: Other DNA sequences within the sample encode an identical CDR3. The rearrangement uses TRBV5-1 and TRBJ2-7, with 9 bases fitting TRBD1. CDR1 SGHRS and CDR2 YFSETQ come from the germline V gene. Unmatched junction bases numbered 4, after V lost 4 bases and J lost 2 bases. CDR3 length: 14 residues. CDR3 loop: CASSLGTGPYEQYF. CDR3 in DNA: TGCGCCAGCAGCCTCGGGACAGGGCCCTACGAGCAGTACTTC.

The chain couples TRBV28 to TRBJ2-5, with TRBD2 identical over 10 bases. The CDR3 sequence is 13 residues long. The V gene end was trimmed by 8 bases and the J gene end by 7 bases; junction bases not matched to a gene: 7. CDR1 MDHEN and CDR2 SYDVKM come from the germline V gene. The CDR3 region is CASGTSGVPTQYF. The CDR3, as DNA: TGTGCCAGCGGTACTAGCGGGGTCCCGACCCAGTACTTC.

V usage is TRBV5-1 and J usage is TRBJ1-5; no firm D call. V gave up 0 bases and J gave up 3 bases, with 13 bases separating them. Germline lookup yields CDR1 SGHRS and CDR2 YFSETQ. This CDR3 is built from 16 residues. CDR3 sequence: CASSLEPAGNNQPQHF. The CDR3, as DNA: TGCGCCAGCAGCTTGGAACCGGCGGGGAACAATCAGCCCCAGCATTTT.

The chain uses TRBV9 and TRBJ2-7; TRBD1 agrees at 8 bases. V was clipped by 4 bases and J by 7 bases; unmatched bases: 10. CDR3 length equals 14 residues. The germline V gene has CDR1 SGDLS and CDR2 YYNGEE. The CDR3, as DNA: TGTGCCAGCAGCTCCGGACAGGGAATAGGAGAGCAGTACTTC. It yields the protein CASSSGQGIGEQYF.

This clone was observed once. The chain employs TRBV5-4 and TRBJ1-1; D unclear. In germline, CDR1 is SGHNT, CDR2 YYREEE (reference sequence). V gave up 0 bases and J gave up 1 base, with 10 bases separating them. CDR3 size: 15 residues. The CDR3 loop reads CASSLEVGKNTEAFF. CDR3 DNA: TGTGCCAGCAGCTTGGAGGTGGGGAAGAACACTGAAGCTTTCTTT.

This chain links TRBV30 with TRBJ2-7; D uncertain. Germline assignment: CDR1 GTSNPN and CDR2 SVGIG (reference sequence). The CDR3 consists of 13 residues. The V end was cut by 1 base, the J end by 0 bases, with 7 bases between. The CDR3 sequence: CAWSAYSSYEQYF. The CDR3 nucleotides are TGTGCCTGGAGTGCATACAGCTCCTACGAGCAGTACTTC. The variable domain in full, with the rest retrieved from reference TRBV30 and TRBJ2-7, is SQTIHQWPATLVQPVGSPLSLECTVEGTSNPNLYWYRQAAGRGLQLLFYSVGIGQISSEVPQNLSASRPQDRQFILSSKKLLLSDSGFYLCAWSAYSSYEQYFGPGTRLTVT.

The chain has TRBV27 and TRBJ2-2; the match to TRBD1 covers 8 bases. The CDR3 has 14 residues. The ends lost 6 bases at V and 6 bases at J; junction bases unmatched: 6. Looked up from germline, CDR1 is MNHEY and CDR2 is SMNVEV (reference sequence). This CDR3 is CASSRDRSSGELFF. The CDR3 DNA follows: TGTGCCAGCAGCAGGGACAGGTCCTCCGGGGAGCTGTTTTTT.

The sample holds one count of this clone. The CDR3 coding sequence is TGTGCCAGCAGTTACGCAGCCGGCTTTAACTATGGCTACACCTTC. Amino acid sequence: CASSYAAGFNYGYTF. This rearrangement joins TRBV6-5 to TRBJ1-2; D remains ambiguous. V gave up 2 bases and J gave up 1 base, with 11 bases separating them. This CDR3 is 15 amino acids long. Germline loops: CDR1 MNHEY, CDR2 SVGAGI.

The table lists this clone with many counts. The chain has TRBV7-9 and TRBJ2-1, with 8 positions matching TRBD2. In germline, CDR1 is SEHNR, CDR2 FQNEAQ (reference sequence). The CDR3 spans 13 residues. V trimming: 8 bases; J trimming: 6 bases; junction bases outside the gene matches: 6. CDR3 sequence: CASSGTRGNEQFF. CDR3 bases: TGTGCCAGCTCCGGGACTAGGGGCAATGAGCAGTTCTTC.

The chain is built from TRBV2 and TRBJ2-3; D is possibly TRBD1 (5 bases). CDR1 SNHLY and CDR2 FYNNEI come from the germline V gene. The CDR3 has 12 amino acids. Trimming pared 6 bases from V and 4 bases from J, leaving 8 bases between. The CDR3 spells CASSETADTQYF. CDR3 sequence (DNA): TGTGCCAGCAGCGAGACAGCAGATACGCAGTATTTT.

The rearrangement uses TRBV2 and TRBJ2-5; D might be TRBD1 (5 bases). The germline CDR1 and CDR2 sequences are SNHLY and FYNNEI. This CDR3 region has 14 residues. V was pared by 6 bases and J by 2 bases, with 13 bases between. CDR3 sequence reads: CASSKSTVQETQYF. The CDR3 DNA follows: TGTGCCAGCAGCAAATCGACAGTTCAAGAGACCCAGTACTTC.

As DNA, the CDR3 is TGTGCCAGCAGTTACTCGGTGATGAACACTGAAGCTTTCTTT. This codes for CASSYSVMNTEAFF. The gene calls are TRBV6-6 and TRBJ1-1; D ambiguous. The CDR3 sequence is 14 residues long. From germline, CDR1 is MNHNY and CDR2 SVGAGI (reference sequence). V lost 0 bases and J 0 bases, leaving 5 bases between the germline ends.

The chain joins TRBV6-1 to TRBJ2-6, with 7 positions matching TRBD2. Germline assignment: CDR1 MNHNS and CDR2 SASEGT. V lost 7 bases and J lost 2; bases outside the gene matches: 5. This CDR3 contains 15 residues. CDR3 sequence reads: CASTSGETGANVLTF. For the CDR3, the DNA is TGTGCCAGCACTAGCGGCGAAACTGGGGCCAACGTCCTGACTTTC.

V and J are TRBV28 and TRBJ2-7, with TRBD1 identical over 8 bases. The CDR3 runs to 12 residues. Trimming took 8 bases from V and 4 from J; bases not matched to a gene: 4. Looked up from germline, CDR1 is MDHEN and CDR2 is SYDVKM. CDR3 sequence reads: CASEDRDYEQYF. The CDR3, as DNA: TGTGCCAGCGAGGACAGGGATTACGAGCAGTACTTC.

The chain employs TRBV6-1 and TRBJ2-5; no definite D call. Trimming took 7 bases from V and 4 from J, leaving 10 bases between them. Looked up from germline, CDR1 is MNHNS and CDR2 is SASEGT. This CDR3 is built from 12 residues. CDR3 sequence: CASTQSGETQYF. As DNA, the CDR3 is TGTGCCAGCACCCAATCGGGAGAGACCCAGTACTTC.

The V call is TRBV6-6, the J call TRBJ2-7, with D tentatively TRBD1 (6 bases). Trimming shortened V by 4 bases and J by 3 bases, and 10 bases separated the two germline ends. The CDR3 runs 13 residues. Per the germline V gene, CDR1 is MNHNY and CDR2 is SVGAGI (reference sequence). CDR3 nucleotide sequence: TGTGCCAGCAGTTCAGGGACATACTACGAGCAGTACTTC. Translation gives CASSSGTYYEQYF.

The CDR3 bases are TGCGCCAGCAGTGTCTCCCCCGGGGAAGAGACCCAGTACTTC. As protein: CASSVSPGEETQYF. This rearrangement joins TRBV10-1 to TRBJ2-5, with a weak D call TRBD2 (5 bases). The CDR3 totals 14 residues. CDR1 and CDR2 from the germline V gene are WNHNN and SYGVQD (reference sequence). Trimming stripped 4 bases from V and 3 bases from J, with 12 bases between.

The chain recombines TRBV18 with TRBJ2-7; 11 nucleotides line up with TRBD1. Germline assignment: CDR1 KGHSH and CDR2 LQKENI. The junction had 5 bases not matched to a gene; V was cut back by 4 bases and J by 6 bases. CDR3 length: 14 amino acids. The CDR3 loop reads CASSHGQGAGEQYF. In nucleotides, the CDR3 is TGTGCCAGCTCACATGGACAGGGGGCTGGCGAGCAGTACTTC.

The rearrangement joins TRBV10-3 to TRBJ1-5; maybe TRBD1 (5 bases). The CDR3 is 16 amino acids. The germline V gene has CDR1 ENHRY and CDR2 SYGVKD. The V end lost 3 bases, the J end lost 8 bases, and 20 bases lay between the germline ends. CDR3 in DNA: TGTGCCATCAGTGACCCTAGGACTGACAGAACTAAGCCCCAGCATTTT. Amino acid sequence: CAISDPRTDRTKPQHF.

This clone showed up just once. The chain carries TRBV30 and TRBJ1-2; TRBD1 is a possible D gene (5 bases). The V and J ends lost 5 bases and 2 bases respectively, with 9 bases between them. The CDR3 extends over 12 amino acids. CDR1 and CDR2 from the germline V gene are GTSNPN and SVGIG (reference sequence). The CDR3 loop reads CAWVRGNYGYTF. In DNA form, the CDR3 reads TGTGCCTGGGTGAGGGGAAACTATGGCTACACCTTC.

The rearrangement links TRBV5-6 to TRBJ2-1; D is undetermined. Germline assignment: CDR1 SGHDT and CDR2 YYEEEE. The CDR3 length is 15 residues. V lost 1 base to trimming and J lost 1 base, with 9 bases between them. The CDR3 loop reads CASSLMKISYNEQFF. The CDR3 DNA follows: TGTGCCAGCAGCTTGATGAAGATATCCTACAATGAGCAGTTCTTC.

The genes are TRBV14 and TRBJ1-4; tentative D call: TRBD1 (6 bases). V lost 3 bases to trimming and J lost 8 bases, with 10 bases between them. The germline gives CDR1 SGHDN, CDR2 FVKESK. This CDR3 region has 13 residues. The CDR3 DNA sequence: TGTGCCAGCAGCCATGCAGGGGCAGAAAAACTGTTTTTT. Amino acids: CASSHAGAEKLFF.

V is TRBV7-2 and J is TRBJ2-4; TRBD2 might be the D (5 bases). There are 13 residues in the CDR3. The V end was cut by 10 bases, the J end by 5 bases, with 15 bases between. Germline V gene sequence: CDR1 SGHTA, CDR2 FQGNSA. CDR3 residues: CATSPRDQNIQYF. The CDR3 DNA is TGTGCCACCTCCCCTCGGGATCAAAACATTCAGTACTTC.

V usage is TRBV7-2 and J usage is TRBJ2-1; 13 bases line up with TRBD2. CDR1 and CDR2 from the germline V gene are SGHTA and FQGNSA. The CDR3 covers 15 residues. Trimming removed 1 base from V and 8 bases from J; junction bases left unmatched: 2. The CDR3 loop is CASSLGGLAGHEQFF. The CDR3 DNA is TGTGCCAGCAGCTTAGGGGGACTAGCGGGACATGAGCAGTTCTTC.

The chain is built from TRBV30 and TRBJ2-5; TRBD1 might be the D (5 bases). Trimming removed 1 base from V and 6 bases from J, with 12 bases in between. Germline values: CDR1 GTSNPN, CDR2 SVGIG (reference sequence). This CDR3 spans 13 amino acids. CDR3 DNA: TGTGCCTGGAGTGGAGACAGTCAGCAGACCCAGTACTTC. Its protein is CAWSGDSQQTQYF.

The rearrangement uses TRBV11-2 and TRBJ2-7; D is uncertain. The germline V and J ends were trimmed by 0 bases and 6 bases, with 12 bases remaining between them. CDR1 and CDR2 from the germline V gene are SGHAT and FQNNGV. CDR3 length equals 14 residues. For the CDR3, the DNA is TGTGCCAGCAGCTTAGATCCCCAGGTCTTCGAGCAGTACTTC. Its translation is CASSLDPQVFEQYF.

The chain couples TRBV6-1 to TRBJ2-3; weak D call: TRBD2 (6 bases). The V and J ends lost 2 bases and 1 base respectively, with 13 bases between them. The CDR3 has 16 residues. Germline CDR1 MNHNS, CDR2 SASEGT. The CDR3 region is CASSEPRGDRTDTQYF. CDR3 nucleotides: TGTGCCAGCAGTGAACCCCGCGGGGACCGCACAGATACGCAGTATTTT.

J is TRBJ2-7 and V is TRBV6-5; TRBD1 agrees at 7 bases. The V gene end was trimmed by 3 bases and the J gene end by 3 bases; junction bases not matched to a gene: 11. Germline lookup yields CDR1 MNHEY and CDR2 SVGAGI. This CDR3 spans 16 amino acids. DNA of the CDR3: TGTGCCAGCAGTTATGGGACAGCCCTTGCCCACTACGAGCAGTACTTC. This codes for CASSYGTALAHYEQYF.

The rearrangement uses TRBV10-1 and TRBJ2-1; the match to TRBD1 covers 9 bases. The junction had 7 bases not matched to a gene; V was cut back by 3 bases and J by 4 bases. Germline V gives CDR1 WNHNN, CDR2 SYGVQD (reference sequence). There are 16 residues in the CDR3. CDR3 coding DNA: TGCGCCAGCAGTGACCCCGGGACAGGGCTTTACAATGAGCAGTTCTTC. It is translated as CASSDPGTGLYNEQFF.